This T cell receptor beta chain was found in a study of T-cell memory formation after mild COVID-19. The wider study: TCR clusters mostly belonged to single donors.

The TCR alpha and TCR beta cDNA libraries, bearing sample barcodes and UMIs, were generated by 5'RACE using constant-segment primers. TCRdb re-derived calls from the 5' RACE reads in MiXCR, one entry per CDR3 protein. Of under 250,000 distinct CDR3 sequences listed, 27% were seen once; the top ten hold 9.5% to 12%. Overall study results and limits: A second wave expanding day 15 to 37 was CD4+-biased; contracting clones were balanced.

This clonotype was counted between two and nine times. Its cognate antigen is unknown. Germline loops: CDR1 SGHTA, CDR2 FQGNSA. The CDR3 runs 16 residues. Trimming pared 3 bases from V and 7 bases from J, leaving 19 bases between. The J gene is TRBJ2-1, the V gene TRBV7-2; perhaps TRBD1 as D (6 bases). The sample comprised PBMCs or a T cell subset sorted from them (not recorded which). The receptor comes from an adult woman who had mild COVID-19 (a few samples of this study predate the infection). Cell type and time point are not known. CDR3 DNA sequence: TGTGCCAGCAGCTTCTACTTAGGGGGAGTTAAAAATGAGCAGTTCTTC. Translation gives CASSFYLGGVKNEQFF.